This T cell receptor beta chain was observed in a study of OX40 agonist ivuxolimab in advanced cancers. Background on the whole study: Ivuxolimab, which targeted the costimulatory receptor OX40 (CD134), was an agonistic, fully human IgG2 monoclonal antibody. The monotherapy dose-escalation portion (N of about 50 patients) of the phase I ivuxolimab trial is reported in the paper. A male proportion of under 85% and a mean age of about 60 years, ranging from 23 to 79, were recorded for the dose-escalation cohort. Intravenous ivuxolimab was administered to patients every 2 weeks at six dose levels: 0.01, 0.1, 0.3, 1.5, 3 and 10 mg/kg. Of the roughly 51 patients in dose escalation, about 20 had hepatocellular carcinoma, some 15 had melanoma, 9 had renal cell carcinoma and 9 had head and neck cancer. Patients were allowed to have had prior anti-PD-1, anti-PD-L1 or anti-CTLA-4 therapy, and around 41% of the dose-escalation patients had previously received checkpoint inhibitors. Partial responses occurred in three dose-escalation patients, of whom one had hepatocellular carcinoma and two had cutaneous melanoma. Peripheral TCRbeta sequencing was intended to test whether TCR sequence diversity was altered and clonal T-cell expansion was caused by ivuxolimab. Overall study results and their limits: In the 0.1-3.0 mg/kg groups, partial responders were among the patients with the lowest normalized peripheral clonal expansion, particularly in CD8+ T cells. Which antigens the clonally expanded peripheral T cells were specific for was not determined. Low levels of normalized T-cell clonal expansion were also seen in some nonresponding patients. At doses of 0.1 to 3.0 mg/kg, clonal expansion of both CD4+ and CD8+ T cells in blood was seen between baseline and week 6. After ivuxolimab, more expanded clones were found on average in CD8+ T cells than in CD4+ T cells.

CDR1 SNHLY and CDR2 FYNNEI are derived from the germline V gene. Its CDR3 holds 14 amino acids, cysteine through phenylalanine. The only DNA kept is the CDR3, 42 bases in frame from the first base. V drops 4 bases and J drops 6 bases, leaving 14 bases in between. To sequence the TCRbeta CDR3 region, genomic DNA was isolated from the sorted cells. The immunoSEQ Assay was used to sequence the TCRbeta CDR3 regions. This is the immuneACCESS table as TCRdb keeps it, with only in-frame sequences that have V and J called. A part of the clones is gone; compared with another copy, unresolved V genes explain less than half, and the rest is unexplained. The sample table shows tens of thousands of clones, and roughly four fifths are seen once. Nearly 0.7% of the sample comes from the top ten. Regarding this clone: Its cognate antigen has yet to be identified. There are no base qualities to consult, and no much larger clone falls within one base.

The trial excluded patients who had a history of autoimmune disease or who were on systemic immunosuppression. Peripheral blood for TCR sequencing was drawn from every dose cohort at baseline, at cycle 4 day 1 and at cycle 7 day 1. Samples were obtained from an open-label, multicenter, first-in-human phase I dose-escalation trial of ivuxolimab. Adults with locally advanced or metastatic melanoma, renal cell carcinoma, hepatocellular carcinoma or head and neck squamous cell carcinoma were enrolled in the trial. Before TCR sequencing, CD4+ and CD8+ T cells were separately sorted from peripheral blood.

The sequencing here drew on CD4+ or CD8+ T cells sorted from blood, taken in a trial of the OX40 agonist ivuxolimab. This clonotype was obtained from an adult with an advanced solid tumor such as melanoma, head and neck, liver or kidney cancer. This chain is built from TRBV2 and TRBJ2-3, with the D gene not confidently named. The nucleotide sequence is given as TGTGCCAGCAGTGCCAGACAAAGGGCCGATACGCAGTATTTT. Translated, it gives CASSARQRADTQYF.